Shown below are 11 T cell receptor beta chains from a single sample sequenced in a study of blood T cell repertoires in COVID-19. Libraries were prepared by immunoSEQ multiplex PCR; TCRdb keeps only in-frame clonotypes and omits some of them. The profile covers roughly 200,000 clones, with roughly 88% appearing a single time and 6.5% to 9% taken by the ten largest. Sequenced: peripheral blood. The receptor source for this set is a woman between 40 and 50 years old with COVID-19, enrolled during active disease.

The chain has TRBV12-5 and TRBJ2-3, with D hard to call. Germline values: CDR1 LGHNT, CDR2 FRNRAP. V was cut by 1 base and J by 0 bases, with 2 bases left in between. CDR3 length: 13 residues. This chain's CDR3 is CASGLASTDTQYF. For the CDR3, the DNA is TGTGCTAGTGGTTTGGCAAGCACAGATACGCAGTATTTT.

This chain uses TRBV28 with TRBJ1-4; 7 positions agree with TRBD1. With V trimmed by 6 bases and J by 9 bases, 10 bases remained unmatched. Germline CDR1 and CDR2: MDHEN and SYDVKM. CDR3 length equals 14 residues. The CDR3 coding sequence is TGTGCCAGCAGACTTACAGGGGTTGTGCAAAAACTGTTTTTT. Translated, it gives CASRLTGVVQKLFF.

As regards this clone: This sample also contains other DNA sequences that code for the same CDR3. This chain links TRBV18 with TRBJ2-7, with 9 bases lining up with TRBD1. CDR1 is KGHSH, CDR2 LQKENI, per germline. This CDR3 has 14 residues. J was trimmed by 4 bases and V by 3 bases; bases with no gene match: 4. CDR3 nucleotide sequence: TGTGCCAGCTCACCCACAGGGGGCCCTTACGAGCAGTACTTC. Amino acids: CASSPTGGPYEQYF.

V usage is TRBV19 and J usage is TRBJ1-4; 7 bases are shared with TRBD1. V lost 7 bases, J lost 1 base, and 9 bases stayed unmatched. This CDR3 spans 16 amino acids. Germline CDR1 reads LNHDA; CDR2 reads SQIVND (reference sequence). CDR3 coding DNA: TGTGCCAGTAATTCGGCAGGGGGGATAACTAATGAAAAACTGTTTTTT. Encoded protein: CASNSAGGITNEKLFF.

This clone was observed at least ten times. The V call is TRBV19, the J call TRBJ1-2; no clear D. This CDR3 comprises 14 residues. Germline CDR1 is LNHDA and CDR2 is SQIVND (reference sequence). Trimming took 3 bases from V and 2 from J, leaving 10 bases between them. The CDR3 DNA sequence: TGTGCCAGTAGTATGACTCGAGGGAACTATGGCTACACCTTC. This encodes CASSMTRGNYGYTF. Based on the CDR3 plus reference TRBV19 and TRBJ1-2, the full variable domain is DGGITQSPKYLFRKEGQNVTLSCEQNLNHDAMYWYRQDPGQGLRLIYYSQIVNDFQKGDIAEGYSVSREKKESFPLTVTSAQKNPTAFYLCASSMTRGNYGYTFGSGTRLTVV.

This chain joins TRBV7-9 and TRBJ2-7; possible D gene TRBD1, 6 bases. V was pared by 9 bases and J by 1 base, with 10 bases between. The CDR3 totals 12 residues. The germline CDR1 and CDR2 sequences are SEHNR and FQNEAQ (reference sequence). The CDR3 bases are TGTGCCAGTTTAGGGGGTTCCTACGAGCAGTACTTC. Its translation: CASLGGSYEQYF.

This clone was picked up one time. The chain employs TRBV18 and TRBJ2-7, with unresolved D. The CDR3 consists of 16 residues. Germline CDR1 reads KGHSH; CDR2 reads LQKENI. Trimming stripped 1 base from V and 1 base from J, with 14 bases between. The CDR3 sequence: CASSPLHGAVSYEQYF. The CDR3 DNA reads as TGTGCCAGCTCACCACTACACGGAGCAGTATCCTACGAGCAGTACTTC.

The chain uses TRBV13 and TRBJ1-1; TRBD1 matches 10 bases. Germline V gene data show CDR1 as PRHDT and CDR2 as FYEKMQ (reference sequence). This CDR3 is built from 17 residues. With 4 bases clipped from V and 1 base from J, the junction kept 9 bases outside the gene matches. The CDR3 loop is CASSSVRDRGANTEAFF. In nucleotides, the CDR3 is TGTGCCAGCAGCTCTGTGAGGGACAGGGGAGCGAACACTGAAGCTTTCTTT.

J is TRBJ1-2 and V is TRBV6-2 or TRBV6-3; D unresolved. Trimming took off 6 bases at V and 6 bases at J, with 17 bases between the two ends. CDR3 length equals 14 residues. CDR1 is MNHEY and CDR2 is SVGEGT in the germline V gene. The CDR3 here is CASSPQRFVHGYTF. As DNA, the CDR3 is TGTGCCAGCAGCCCGCAGCGATTTGTGCATGGCTACACCTTC.

This chain joins TRBV6-5 and TRBJ1-1, with TRBD1 matching 7 bases. J was trimmed by 6 bases and V by 2 bases; bases with no gene match: 6. Germline loops: CDR1 MNHEY, CDR2 SVGAGI. The CDR3 consists of 14 residues. The CDR3 here is CASSYTGQAAEAFF. In nucleotides, the CDR3 is TGTGCCAGCAGTTACACAGGACAGGCTGCTGAAGCTTTCTTT.

The CDR3 sequence is CASRSPYREVSEQYF. The CDR3 DNA reads as TGTGCAAGTCGCTCCCCCTATAGGGAGGTAAGCGAGCAGTACTTC. The genes are TRBV12-2 and TRBJ2-7; TRBD2 is the table's D call and was not checked against the DNA. TRBV12-2 is reported as a pseudogene. The CDR3 has 15 residues.